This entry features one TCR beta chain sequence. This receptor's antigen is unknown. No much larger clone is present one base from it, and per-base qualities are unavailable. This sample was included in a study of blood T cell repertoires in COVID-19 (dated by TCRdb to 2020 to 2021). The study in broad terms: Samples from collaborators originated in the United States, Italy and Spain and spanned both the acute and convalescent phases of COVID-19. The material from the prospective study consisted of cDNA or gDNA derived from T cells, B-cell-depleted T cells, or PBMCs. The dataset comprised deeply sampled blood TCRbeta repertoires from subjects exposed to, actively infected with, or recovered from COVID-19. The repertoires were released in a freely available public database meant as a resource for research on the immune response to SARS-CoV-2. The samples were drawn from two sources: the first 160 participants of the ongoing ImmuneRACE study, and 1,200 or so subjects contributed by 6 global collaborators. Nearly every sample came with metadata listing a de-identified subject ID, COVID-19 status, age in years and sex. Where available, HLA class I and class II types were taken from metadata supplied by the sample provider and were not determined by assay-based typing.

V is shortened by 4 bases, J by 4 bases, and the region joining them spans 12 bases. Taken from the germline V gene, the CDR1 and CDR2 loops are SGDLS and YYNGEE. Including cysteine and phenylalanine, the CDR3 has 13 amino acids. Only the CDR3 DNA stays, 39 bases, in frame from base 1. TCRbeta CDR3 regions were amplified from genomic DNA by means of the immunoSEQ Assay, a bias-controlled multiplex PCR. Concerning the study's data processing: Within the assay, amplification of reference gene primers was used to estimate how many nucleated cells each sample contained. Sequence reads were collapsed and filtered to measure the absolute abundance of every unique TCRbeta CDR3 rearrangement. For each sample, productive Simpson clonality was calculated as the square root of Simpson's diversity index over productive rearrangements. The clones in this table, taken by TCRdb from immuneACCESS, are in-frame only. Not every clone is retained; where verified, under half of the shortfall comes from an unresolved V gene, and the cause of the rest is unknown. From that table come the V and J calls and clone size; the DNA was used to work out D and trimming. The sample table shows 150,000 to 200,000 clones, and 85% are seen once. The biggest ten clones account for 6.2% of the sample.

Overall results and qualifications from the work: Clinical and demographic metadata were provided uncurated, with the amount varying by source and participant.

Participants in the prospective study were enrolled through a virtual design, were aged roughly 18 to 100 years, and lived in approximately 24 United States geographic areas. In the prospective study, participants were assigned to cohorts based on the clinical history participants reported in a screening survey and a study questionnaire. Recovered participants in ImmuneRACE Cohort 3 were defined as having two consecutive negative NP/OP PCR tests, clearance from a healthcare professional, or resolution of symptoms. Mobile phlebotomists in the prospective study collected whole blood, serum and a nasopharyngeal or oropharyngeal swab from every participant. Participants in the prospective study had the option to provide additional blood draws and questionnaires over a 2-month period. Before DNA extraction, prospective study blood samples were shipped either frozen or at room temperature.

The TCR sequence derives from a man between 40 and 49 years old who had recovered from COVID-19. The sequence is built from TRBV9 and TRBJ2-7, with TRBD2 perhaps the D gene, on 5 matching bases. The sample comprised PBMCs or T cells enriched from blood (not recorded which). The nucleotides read TGTGCCAGCAGCCCCACTGGGGAGTACGAGCAGTACTTC. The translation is CASSPTGEYEQYF.